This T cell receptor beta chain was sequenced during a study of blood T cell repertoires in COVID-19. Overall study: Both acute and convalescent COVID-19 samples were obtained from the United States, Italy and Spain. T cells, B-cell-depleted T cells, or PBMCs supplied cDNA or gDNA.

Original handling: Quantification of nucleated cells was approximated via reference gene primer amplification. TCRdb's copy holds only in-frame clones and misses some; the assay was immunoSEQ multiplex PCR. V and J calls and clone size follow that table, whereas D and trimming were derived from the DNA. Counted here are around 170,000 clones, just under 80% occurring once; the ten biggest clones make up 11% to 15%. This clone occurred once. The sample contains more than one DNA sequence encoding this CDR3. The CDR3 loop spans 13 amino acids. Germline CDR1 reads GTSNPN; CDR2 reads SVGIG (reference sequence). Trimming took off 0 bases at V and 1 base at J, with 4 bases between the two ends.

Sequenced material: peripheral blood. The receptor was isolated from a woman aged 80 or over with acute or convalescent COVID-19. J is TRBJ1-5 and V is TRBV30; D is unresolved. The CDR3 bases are TGTGCCTGGAGTGTACGGAGCAATCAGCCCCAGCATTTT. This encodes CAWSVRSNQPQHF.